The clone carrying this TCR beta chain occurred many times. The entry originates in a study of Graves' ophthalmopathy and Graves' hyperthyroidism. Diagnostic conclusions were grounded in clinical symptoms, serum thyroxine, TRAb, thyroid ultrasound and orbital computed tomography. In germline, CDR1 is SNHLY, CDR2 FYNNEI. Trimming took 5 bases from V and 8 from J; bases not matched to a gene: 3. CDR3 length: 13 residues. Researchers took RNA transcripts and amplified TCR beta CDR3 regions from them. An opening RT-PCR round employed HTBI primers and preceded a second-round multiplex PCR. TCRdb used MiXCR to reprocess the multiplex PCR reads, holding one entry per CDR3 protein. This sample carries about 25,000 distinct CDR3 sequences, about 44% of them seen once, and the ten largest clones take 6% to 8%.

The material sequenced was peripheral blood. The source is an adult woman with stable Graves' hyperthyroidism. The chain joins TRBV2 to TRBJ2-4; 10 bases agree with TRBD1. The DNA for the CDR3 is TGTGCCAGCAGTTCGGACAGGGGGGACATTCAGTACTTC. It yields the protein CASSSDRGDIQYF.